The 15 T cell receptor beta chains presented below share a single source sample, sequenced in a study of shared clonotypes between healthy human individuals. The table came from immunoSEQ multiplex PCR; TCRdb's copy has only in-frame clones and leaves some out. Of 400,000 to 600,000 clones listed, roughly 83% are singletons. Material: PBMCs. These receptor sequences come from a woman in her thirties or forties in good health. Some clones in this sample may be carry-over from other donors' samples.

This clone has just a few counts. V is TRBV10-2 and J is TRBJ2-1; D unresolved. Trimming stripped 4 bases from V and 4 bases from J, with 5 bases between. This CDR3 is 12 amino acids long. Germline CDR1 reads WSHSY; CDR2 reads SAAADI. The CDR3 DNA is TGCGCCAGCAGTGGTCGGTACAATGAGCAGTTCTTC. Translated, it gives CASSGRYNEQFF.

The CDR3 loop reads CASSVAEVISGNTIYF. CDR3 DNA sequence: TGTGCCAGCAGCGTAGCTGAGGTAATCTCTGGAAACACCATATATTTT. The gene calls are TRBV9 and TRBJ1-3; D gene unclear. Germline CDR1 reads SGDLS; CDR2 reads YYNGEE. CDR3 length equals 16 residues. Between the trimmed V and J ends, which lost 0 bases and 0 bases, there was a span of 10 bases.

The chain joins TRBV21-1 to TRBJ1-1. TRBV21-1 is recorded as a pseudogene. CDR3 length equals 15 residues. The CDR3 DNA is TGTGCCAGCAGCACCCTCAGGATCGGGGGCACAGAAGCTTTCTTT. Translated: CASSTLRIGGTEAFF.

V is TRBV30 and J is TRBJ1-6; D is unclear. V lost 0 bases and J lost 8, with 11 bases in between. Germline V gene lookup returns CDR1 GTSNPN and CDR2 SVGIG (reference sequence). This CDR3 is built from 14 residues. CDR3 sequence reads: CAWSVWGGDSPLHF. In DNA, the CDR3 is TGTGCCTGGAGTGTATGGGGTGGGGATTCACCCCTCCACTTT.

This clone was detected once. The rearrangement joins TRBV6-1 to TRBJ1-5; D might be TRBD1 (6 bases). CDR1 is MNHNS, CDR2 SASEGT, per germline. Trimming cost V 2 bases and J 0 bases, with 11 bases left between them. The length of the CDR3 is 16 residues. The CDR3 here is CASSELQGHSNQPQHF. The CDR3 coding sequence is TGTGCCAGCAGTGAATTACAGGGCCATAGCAATCAGCCCCAGCATTTT.

V usage is TRBV27 and J usage is TRBJ1-4; D is unresolved. Germline values: CDR1 MNHEY, CDR2 SMNVEV (reference sequence). The CDR3 contains 15 residues. V was clipped by 6 bases and J by 2 bases, with 13 bases between them. This chain's CDR3 is CASSPLGGTNEKLFF. In DNA, the CDR3 is TGTGCCAGCAGCCCCCTCGGAGGGACTAATGAAAAACTGTTTTTT. Variable domain in full (rest from reference TRBV27 and TRBJ1-4): EAQVTQNPRYLITVTGKKLTVTCSQNMNHEYMSWYRQDPGLGLRQIYYSMNVEVTDKGDVPEGYKVSRKEKRNFPLILESPSPNQTSLYFCASSPLGGTNEKLFFGSGTQLSVL.

V usage is TRBV10-3 and J usage is TRBJ2-5, with TRBD1 matching 7 bases. Germline-derived CDR1 and CDR2 are ENHRY and SYGVKD. V shed 0 bases and J 5 bases; nucleotides not matched to a gene: 6. The CDR3 totals 15 residues. This CDR3 reads CAISESKGGGETQYF. CDR3 DNA sequence: TGTGCCATCAGTGAGTCGAAAGGGGGCGGGGAGACCCAGTACTTC.

The CDR3, as DNA: TGTGCCAGTAGTGAGGGCCCTCAAGAGACCCAGTACTTC. It translates to CASSEGPQETQYF. The rearrangement links TRBV19 to TRBJ2-5, with a possible D match to TRBD2 (5 bases). CDR1 and CDR2 from the germline V gene are LNHDA and SQIVND (reference sequence). Trimming removed 5 bases at V and 2 bases at J, with 9 bases between. The CDR3 contains 13 residues.

There are a few counts of this clone. The rearrangement links TRBV7-2 to TRBJ1-5; D is possibly TRBD1 (6 bases). Germline-derived CDR1 and CDR2 are SGHTA and FQGNSA. This CDR3 is built from 13 residues. The V end was cut by 5 bases, the J end by 7 bases, with 12 bases between. The CDR3 DNA is TGTGCCAGCAGCGAGTTCGGGGGCCAGCCCCAGCATTTT. It codes for CASSEFGGQPQHF.

J is TRBJ1-4 and V is TRBV6-1, with 7 bases identical to TRBD1. V was pared by 11 bases and J by 7 bases, with 13 bases of the junction left unmatched. Germline values: CDR1 MNHNS, CDR2 SASEGT. The CDR3 extends over 14 amino acids. Here the CDR3 DNA reads TGTGCCGCGACCGCTAGGGACAGAGTTGAAAAACTGTTTTTT. It specifies CAATARDRVEKLFF.

The table lists this clone with a few counts. The chain combines TRBV28 with TRBJ2-7; weak D call: TRBD2 (5 bases). From germline, CDR1 is MDHEN and CDR2 SYDVKM. Trimming left V 4 bases short and J 6 bases short, with 19 bases between. This CDR3 has 15 residues. For the CDR3, the DNA is TGTGCCAGCAGTTCCCCCAGTGAGGGTTGGAGCGAGCAGTACTTC. Translating gives CASSSPSEGWSEQYF.

Points on this clone: One base separates it from a far larger clone, so it is likely a read error. This chain uses TRBV7-9 with TRBJ2-7, with D unresolved. Germline V gives CDR1 SEHNR, CDR2 FQNEAQ (reference sequence). The length of the CDR3 is 15 residues. CDR3 in DNA: TGTGCCAGCAGCCAACTGGCTGGGCTTTCCTGCGAGCAGTACTTC. Translated: CASSQLAGLSCEQYF.

This clone has a handful of counts. This chain links TRBV28 with TRBJ1-3; D may be TRBD1 (5 bases). Germline CDR1 and CDR2: MDHEN and SYDVKM. V lost 7 bases to trimming and J lost 8 bases, with 18 bases between them. The CDR3 is 14 amino acids. DNA for the CDR3: TGTGCCAGCACCGAGGGGAGGGCTTTTGACACCATATATTTT. It is translated as CASTEGRAFDTIYF.

There are a few counts of this clone. The CDR3 reads CASSFGSSGNTDTQYF. The CDR3 DNA follows: TGTGCCAGCAGCTTTGGATCTAGCGGGAATACAGATACGCAGTATTTT. The chain has TRBV5-8 and TRBJ2-3; 9 nucleotides align to TRBD2. V trimming: 2 bases; J trimming: 3 bases; junction bases outside the gene matches: 7. There are 16 residues in the CDR3. CDR1 and CDR2 (germline): SGHTS, YDEGEE.

The chain is built from TRBV30 and TRBJ2-1; 13 bases match TRBD2. The CDR3 consists of 16 residues. Germline V lookup: CDR1 GTSNPN, CDR2 SVGIG (reference sequence). With 0 bases clipped from V and 3 bases from J, the junction kept 2 bases outside the gene matches. CDR3 bases: TGTGCCTGGAGTGTAACTAGCGGGAGGGACTACAATGAGCAGTTCTTC. This codes for CAWSVTSGRDYNEQFF.